This entry features one T cell receptor (beta chain) sequence. Its antigen target is currently unknown. Base qualities are not at hand, and no much larger clone is one base apart. This specimen comes from a study of blood T cell repertoires in COVID-19 (dated by TCRdb to 2018 to 2021). Regarding the study in general: Collaborator samples came from the United States, Italy and Spain and covered acute and convalescent phases of COVID-19. Where HLA class I and class II types were available, the types were taken from metadata supplied by the sample provider, not from assay-based typing. The repertoires were released in a freely available public database meant as a resource for research on the immune response to SARS-CoV-2. Subjects who had been exposed to COVID-19, were actively infected with it, or had recovered from it provided the deeply sampled blood TCRbeta repertoires that made up the dataset. Nearly every sample came with metadata listing a de-identified subject ID, COVID-19 status, age in years and sex. The prospective study material was composed of cDNA or gDNA derived from T cells, B-cell-depleted T cells, or PBMCs. Samples came from the ongoing ImmuneRACE study (first 160 participants) plus 1,254 subjects from 6 global collaborators. General findings and caveats noted by the study authors: The quantity of clinical and demographic metadata differed by source and by participant and was supplied without curation.

Relative to germline, V is missing 5 bases and J is missing 5 bases, with 8 bases of the junction outside any gene match. The CDR3 measures 14 amino acids from cysteine to phenylalanine. Only the CDR3 part of the read is kept: 42 bases, read in frame from the first base. The germline V gene (reference sequence) sets CDR1 to LNHDA and CDR2 to SQIVND. Each collaborating institution followed its own protocols to collect whole blood in K2EDTA tubes. For TCRbeta analysis, collaborator samples were shipped as frozen whole blood, as isolated PBMCs, or as DNA extracted from either sample type. The immunoSEQ Assay, a bias-controlled multiplex PCR, was used to amplify TCRbeta CDR3 regions from genomic DNA. The paper's data handling went like this. The number of nucleated cells in each sample was estimated by amplification of reference gene primers within the assay. To quantify the absolute abundance of each unique TCRbeta CDR3 rearrangement, sequence reads were collapsed and filtered. For each sample, productive Simpson clonality was calculated as the square root of Simpson's diversity index over productive rearrangements. Imported from immuneACCESS, the table was reduced by TCRdb to in-frame sequences with V and J called. These copies leave out some clones; in studies compared against another copy, an unresolved V gene accounts for under half, and the cause of the remainder is not known. That table gives V, J and clone size, and the DNA gave D and trimming. The sample yields about 98,000 clones; around nine tenths were counted once. 3.5% to 5.5% of the sample rests with the top ten.

The chain links TRBV19 with TRBJ1-2, and 7 junctional nucleotides match TRBD1. The sequence came from a man between 65 and 79 years old with acute or convalescent COVID-19. Sequenced sample: peripheral blood. The CDR3 is CASSSGQARYGYTF. The nucleotide sequence reads TGTGCCAGTAGTTCCGGACAGGCTCGGTATGGCTACACCTTC.